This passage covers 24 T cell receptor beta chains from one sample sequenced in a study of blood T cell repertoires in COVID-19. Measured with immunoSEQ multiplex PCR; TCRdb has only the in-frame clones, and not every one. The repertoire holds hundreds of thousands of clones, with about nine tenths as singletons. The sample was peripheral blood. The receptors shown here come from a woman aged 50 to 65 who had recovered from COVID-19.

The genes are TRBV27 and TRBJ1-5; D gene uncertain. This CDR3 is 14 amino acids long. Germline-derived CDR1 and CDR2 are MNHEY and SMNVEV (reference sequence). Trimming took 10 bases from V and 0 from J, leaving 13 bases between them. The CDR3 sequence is CATRRDYSNQPQHF. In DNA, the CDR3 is TGTGCCACCAGGCGGGATTATAGCAATCAGCCCCAGCATTTT.

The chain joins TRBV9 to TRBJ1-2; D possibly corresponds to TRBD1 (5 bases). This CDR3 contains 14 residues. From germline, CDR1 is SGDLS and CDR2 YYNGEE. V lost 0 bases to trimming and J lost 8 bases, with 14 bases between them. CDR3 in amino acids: CASSVDRSSYGYTF. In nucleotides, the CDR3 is TGTGCCAGCAGCGTAGACAGGAGTTCCTACGGCTACACCTTC.

The CDR3 spells CASSLAGGTAYNSPLHF. CDR3 sequence (DNA): TGTGCCAGCAGCTTAGCCGGAGGTACAGCATATAATTCACCCCTCCACTTT. V gene TRBV7-8 combines with J gene TRBJ1-6; D not certain. The CDR3 sequence is 17 residues long. Germline CDR1 reads SGHVS; CDR2 reads FQNEAQ. The V end was cut by 0 bases, the J end by 4 bases, with 13 bases between.

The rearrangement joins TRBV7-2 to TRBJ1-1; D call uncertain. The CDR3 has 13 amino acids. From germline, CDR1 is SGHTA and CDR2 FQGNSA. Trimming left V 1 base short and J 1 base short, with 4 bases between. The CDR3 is CASSLDQNTEAFF. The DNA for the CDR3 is TGTGCCAGCAGCTTAGATCAGAACACTGAAGCTTTCTTT.

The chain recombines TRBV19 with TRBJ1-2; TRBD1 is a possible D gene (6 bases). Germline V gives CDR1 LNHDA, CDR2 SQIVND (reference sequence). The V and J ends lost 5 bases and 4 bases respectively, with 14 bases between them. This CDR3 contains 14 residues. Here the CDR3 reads CASSLSDSIYGYTF. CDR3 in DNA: TGTGCCAGTAGTCTATCGGACAGCATCTATGGCTACACCTTC.

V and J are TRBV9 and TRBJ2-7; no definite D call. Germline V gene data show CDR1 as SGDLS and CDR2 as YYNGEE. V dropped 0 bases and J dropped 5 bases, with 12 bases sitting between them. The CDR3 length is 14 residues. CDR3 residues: CASSVASGFHEQYF. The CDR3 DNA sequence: TGTGCCAGCAGCGTAGCTTCAGGTTTCCACGAGCAGTACTTC.

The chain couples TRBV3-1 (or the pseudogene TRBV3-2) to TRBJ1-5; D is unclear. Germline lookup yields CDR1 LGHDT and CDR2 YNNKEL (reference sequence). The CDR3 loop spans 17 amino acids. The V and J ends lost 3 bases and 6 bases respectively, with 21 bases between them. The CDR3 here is CASSQLKRDTDPQPQHF. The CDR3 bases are TGTGCCAGCAGCCAGCTCAAGAGGGATACGGACCCTCAGCCCCAGCATTTT.

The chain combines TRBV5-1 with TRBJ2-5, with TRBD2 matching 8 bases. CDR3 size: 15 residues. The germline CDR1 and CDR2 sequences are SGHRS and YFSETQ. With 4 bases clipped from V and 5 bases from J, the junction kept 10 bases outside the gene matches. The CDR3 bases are TGCGCCAGCAGCCGGATGGGACTAGTAGGCGAGACCCAGTACTTC. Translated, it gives CASSRMGLVGETQYF.

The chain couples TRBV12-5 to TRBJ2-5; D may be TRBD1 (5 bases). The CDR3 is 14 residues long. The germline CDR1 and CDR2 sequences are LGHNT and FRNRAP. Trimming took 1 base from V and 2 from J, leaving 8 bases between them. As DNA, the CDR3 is TGTGCTAGTGGTTTGGGGGGCGGTCAAGAGACCCAGTACTTC. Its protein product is CASGLGGGQETQYF.

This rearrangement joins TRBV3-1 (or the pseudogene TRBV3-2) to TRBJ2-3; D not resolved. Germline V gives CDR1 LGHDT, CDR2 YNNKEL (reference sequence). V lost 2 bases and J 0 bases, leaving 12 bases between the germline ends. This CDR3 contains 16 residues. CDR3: CASSQFRVPSTDTQYF. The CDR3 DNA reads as TGTGCCAGCAGCCAATTCCGGGTACCTAGCACAGATACGCAGTATTTT.

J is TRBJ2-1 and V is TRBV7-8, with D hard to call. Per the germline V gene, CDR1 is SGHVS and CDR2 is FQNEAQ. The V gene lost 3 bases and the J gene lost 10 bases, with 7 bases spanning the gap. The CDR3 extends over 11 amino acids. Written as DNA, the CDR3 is TGTGCCAGCAGCTTTAAGCGAGAGCAGTTCTTC. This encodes CASSFKREQFF.

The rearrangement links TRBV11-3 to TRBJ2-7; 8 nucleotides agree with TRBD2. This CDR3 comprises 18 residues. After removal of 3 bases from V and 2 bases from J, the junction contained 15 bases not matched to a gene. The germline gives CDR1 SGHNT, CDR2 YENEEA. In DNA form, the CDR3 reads TGTGCCAGCAGCTTTGACTGGGTGGCGCGGGGGGTACCCTACGAGCAGTACTTC. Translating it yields CASSFDWVARGVPYEQYF.

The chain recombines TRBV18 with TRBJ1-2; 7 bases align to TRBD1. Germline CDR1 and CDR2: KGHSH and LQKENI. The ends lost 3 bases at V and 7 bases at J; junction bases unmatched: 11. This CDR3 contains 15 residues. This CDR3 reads CASSPNTDRVTGYTF. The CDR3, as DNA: TGTGCCAGCTCACCGAATACAGACAGGGTAACTGGCTACACCTTC.

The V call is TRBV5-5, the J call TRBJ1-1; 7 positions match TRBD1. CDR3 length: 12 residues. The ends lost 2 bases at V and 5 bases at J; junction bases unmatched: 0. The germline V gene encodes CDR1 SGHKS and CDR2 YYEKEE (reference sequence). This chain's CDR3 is CASSFRGTEAFF. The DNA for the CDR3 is TGTGCCAGCAGCTTCAGGGGGACTGAAGCTTTCTTT.

The CDR3 reads CASTLAGGRSQPQHF. CDR3 bases: TGTGCCAGCACCTTAGCGGGGGGAAGAAGTCAGCCCCAGCATTTT. V and J are TRBV5-6 and TRBJ1-5, with D perhaps TRBD1 (5 bases). Trimming took off 6 bases at V and 6 bases at J, with 19 bases between the two ends. This CDR3 is 15 amino acids long. CDR1 and CDR2 (germline): SGHDT, YYEEEE. The full variable domain, in which reference TRBV5-6 and TRBJ1-5 provide the parts outside the CDR3, is DAGVTQSPTHLIKTRGQQVTLRCSPKSGHDTVSWYQQALGQGPQFIFQYYEEEERQRGNFPDRFSGHQFPNYSSELNVNALLLGDSALYLCASTLAGGRSQPQHFGDGTRLSIL.

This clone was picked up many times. CDR3 sequence: CATSRDLSTEMRQRPQHF. In DNA, the CDR3 is TGTGCCACCAGCAGAGATTTATCGACGGAGATGCGACAGCGGCCCCAGCATTTT. The chain combines TRBV15 with TRBJ1-5; possibly TRBD1 for D (5 bases). CDR3 length: 18 amino acids. Germline CDR1 is LNHNV and CDR2 is YYDKDF (reference sequence). Trimming cost V 0 bases and J 9 bases, with 24 bases left between them.

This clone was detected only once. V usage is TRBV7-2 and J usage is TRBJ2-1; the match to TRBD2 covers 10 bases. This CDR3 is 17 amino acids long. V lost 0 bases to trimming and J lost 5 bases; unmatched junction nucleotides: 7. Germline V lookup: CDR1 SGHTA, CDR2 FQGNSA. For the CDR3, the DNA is TGTGCCAGCAGCTTAGCTCTAGCGGGAGCTGGGGACAATGAGCAGTTCTTC. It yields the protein CASSLALAGAGDNEQFF.

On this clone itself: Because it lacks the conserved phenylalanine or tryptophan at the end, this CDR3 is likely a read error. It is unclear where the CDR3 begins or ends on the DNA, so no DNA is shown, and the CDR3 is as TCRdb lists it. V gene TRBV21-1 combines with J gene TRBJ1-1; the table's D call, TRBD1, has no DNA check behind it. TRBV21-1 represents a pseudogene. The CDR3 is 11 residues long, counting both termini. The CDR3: CASSTRSRGPV.

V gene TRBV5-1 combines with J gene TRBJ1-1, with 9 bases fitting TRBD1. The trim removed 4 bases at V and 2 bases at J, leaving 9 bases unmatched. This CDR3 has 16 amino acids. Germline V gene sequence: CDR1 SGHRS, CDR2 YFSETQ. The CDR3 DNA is TGCGCCAGCAGCCCGTTCCCGGGACAGGGTAACACTGAAGCTTTCTTT. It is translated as CASSPFPGQGNTEAFF.

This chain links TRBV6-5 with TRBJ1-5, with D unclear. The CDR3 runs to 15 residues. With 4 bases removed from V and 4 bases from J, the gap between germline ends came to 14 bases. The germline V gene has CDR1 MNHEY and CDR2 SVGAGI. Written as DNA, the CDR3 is TGTGCCAGCAGTTTGGGAGCAATGGGAAATCAGCCCCAGCATTTT. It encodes CASSLGAMGNQPQHF.

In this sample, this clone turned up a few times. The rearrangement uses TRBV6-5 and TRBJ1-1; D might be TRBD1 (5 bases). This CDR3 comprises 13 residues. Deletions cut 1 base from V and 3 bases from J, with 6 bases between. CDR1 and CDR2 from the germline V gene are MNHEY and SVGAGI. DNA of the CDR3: TGTGCCAGCAGTTACTTGGGGCACACTGAAGCTTTCTTT. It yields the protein CASSYLGHTEAFF.

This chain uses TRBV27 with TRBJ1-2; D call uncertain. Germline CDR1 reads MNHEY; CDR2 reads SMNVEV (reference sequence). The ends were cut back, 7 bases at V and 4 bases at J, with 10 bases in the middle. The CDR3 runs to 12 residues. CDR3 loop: CASKAGPYGYTF. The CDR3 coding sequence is TGTGCCAGCAAAGCCGGTCCCTATGGCTACACCTTC.

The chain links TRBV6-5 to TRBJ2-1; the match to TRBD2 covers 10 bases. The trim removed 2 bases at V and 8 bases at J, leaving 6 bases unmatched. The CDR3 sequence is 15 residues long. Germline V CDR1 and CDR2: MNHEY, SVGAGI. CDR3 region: CASSYSGGALDEQFF. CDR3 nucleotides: TGTGCCAGCAGTTACAGCGGGGGGGCCTTGGATGAGCAGTTCTTC.

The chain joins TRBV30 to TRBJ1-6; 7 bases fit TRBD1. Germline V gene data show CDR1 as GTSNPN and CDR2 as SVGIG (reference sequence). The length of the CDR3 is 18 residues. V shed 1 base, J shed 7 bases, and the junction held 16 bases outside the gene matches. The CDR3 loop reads CAWSALSSTGLRNSPLHF. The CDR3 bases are TGTGCCTGGAGTGCCCTAAGCTCGACAGGGTTGAGGAATTCACCCCTCCACTTT. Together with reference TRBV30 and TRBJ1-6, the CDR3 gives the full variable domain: SQTIHQWPATLVQPVGSPLSLECTVEGTSNPNLYWYRQAAGRGLQLLFYSVGIGQISSEVPQNLSASRPQDRQFILSSKKLLLSDSGFYLCAWSALSSTGLRNSPLHFGNGTRLTVT.